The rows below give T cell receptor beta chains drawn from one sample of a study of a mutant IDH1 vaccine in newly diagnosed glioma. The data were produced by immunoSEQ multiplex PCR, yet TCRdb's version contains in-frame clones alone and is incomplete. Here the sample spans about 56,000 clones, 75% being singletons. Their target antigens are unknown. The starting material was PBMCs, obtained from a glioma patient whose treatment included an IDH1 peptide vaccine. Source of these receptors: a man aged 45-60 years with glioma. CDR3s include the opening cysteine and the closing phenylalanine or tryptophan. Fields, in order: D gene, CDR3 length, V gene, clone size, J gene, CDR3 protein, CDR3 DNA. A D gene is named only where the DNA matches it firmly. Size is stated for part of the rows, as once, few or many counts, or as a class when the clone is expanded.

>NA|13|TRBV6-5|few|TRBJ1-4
CASSYRLDEKLFF
TGTGCCAGCAGTTACCGACTGGATGAAAAACTGTTTTTT
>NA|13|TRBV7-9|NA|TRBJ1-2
CASSLALGDGYTF
TGTGCCAGCAGCTTAGCGCTGGGGGATGGCTACACCTTC
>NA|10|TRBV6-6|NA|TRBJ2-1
CASSVDEQFF
TGTGCCAGCAGTGTCGATGAGCAGTTCTTC
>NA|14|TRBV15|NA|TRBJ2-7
CATSRARGNYEQYF
TGTGCCACCAGCAGAGCCCGTGGGAACTACGAGCAGTACTTC
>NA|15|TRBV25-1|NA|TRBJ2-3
CASSDAQAITDTQYF
TGTGCCAGCAGTGATGCACAGGCCATCACAGATACGCAGTATTTT
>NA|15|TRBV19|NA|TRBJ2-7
CASSEQGEGSYEQYF
TGTGCCAGTAGTGAACAGGGAGAGGGGTCCTACGAGCAGTACTTC
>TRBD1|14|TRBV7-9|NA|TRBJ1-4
CASSRDRENEKLFF
TGTGCCAGCAGCAGGGACAGGGAAAATGAAAAACTGTTTTTT
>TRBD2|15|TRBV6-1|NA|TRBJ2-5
CASSEGAGGPQTQYF
TGTGCCAGCAGTGAAGGGGCGGGGGGGCCGCAGACCCAGTACTTC
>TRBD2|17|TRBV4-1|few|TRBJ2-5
CASSQDPLAGGKETQYF
TGCGCCAGCAGCCAAGATCCGCTAGCGGGGGGGAAAGAGACCCAGTACTTC
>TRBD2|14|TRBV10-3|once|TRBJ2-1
CAISLAGGHGEQFF
TGTGCCATCAGCTTGGCGGGGGGCCACGGTGAGCAGTTCTTC
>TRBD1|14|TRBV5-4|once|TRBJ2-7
CASSFRDRGHEQYF
TGTGCCAGCAGCTTCCGGGACAGGGGCCACGAGCAGTACTTC
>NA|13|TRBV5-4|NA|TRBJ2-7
CASSPTSTSEQYF
TGTGCCAGCAGCCCGACGTCTACGAGTGAGCAGTACTTC
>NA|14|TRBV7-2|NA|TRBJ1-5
CASSPNLGNQPQHF
TGTGCCAGCAGCCCTAACCTGGGCAATCAGCCCCAGCATTTT
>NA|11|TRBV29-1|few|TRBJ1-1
CSVGGATEAFF
TGCAGCGTGGGGGGCGCCACTGAAGCTTTCTTT
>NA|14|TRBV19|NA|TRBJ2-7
CASSTTGEGRGQYF
TGTGCCAGTAGTACCACAGGGGAGGGTCGCGGGCAGTACTTC
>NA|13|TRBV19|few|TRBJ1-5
CASSNLAAQPQHF
TGTGCCAGTAGTAACCTAGCGGCTCAGCCCCAGCATTTT
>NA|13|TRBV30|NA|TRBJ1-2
CAWSPRGQQGYTF
TGTGCCTGGAGTCCCCGGGGGCAACAGGGCTACACCTTC
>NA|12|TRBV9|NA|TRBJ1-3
CASRGTGNTIYF
TGTGCCAGCAGAGGGACTGGAAACACCATATATTTT
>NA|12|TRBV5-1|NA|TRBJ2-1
CASSFSTDEQFF
TGCGCCAGCAGCTTTTCTACGGATGAGCAGTTCTTC
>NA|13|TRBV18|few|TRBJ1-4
CASSQSAAEKLFF
TGTGCCAGCTCACAATCGGCGGCGGAAAAACTGTTTTTT
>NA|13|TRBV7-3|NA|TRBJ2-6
CASTDSGANVLTF
TGTGCCAGTACGGACTCTGGGGCCAACGTCCTGACTTTC